The 13 T cell receptor beta chains presented below share a single source sample, sequenced in a study of monozygotic twins with inflammatory bowel disease. TCRdb reprocessed the 5' RACE reads and stores each CDR3 protein as one record, lacking DNA. The table for this sample gives 350,000 to 500,000 distinct CDR3 sequences. Sequenced: blood. All receptors come from a human donor with ulcerative colitis or Crohn's disease, or a healthy co-twin of an affected twin (not recorded which).

The chain is built from TRBV4-1 and TRBJ2-1; TCRdb proposes TRBD1, but this gene call is untestable without DNA. From germline, CDR1 is MGHRA and CDR2 YSYEKL. The CDR3 spans 14 residues. The CDR3 loop reads CASSQADRDNEQFF.

This chain links TRBV19 with TRBJ1-6. The length of the CDR3 is 13 residues. From germline, CDR1 is LNHDA and CDR2 SQIVND (reference sequence). Here the CDR3 reads CASSMVENSPLHF.

V is TRBV4-3 and J is TRBJ2-7. The CDR3 is made up of 15 amino acids. Germline CDR1 and CDR2: LGHNA and YSLEER. CDR3 protein: CASSRVRDAAYEQYF.

This CDR3 reads CASTLGLAGDFSYEQYF. This chain connects TRBV12-3 or TRBV12-4 to TRBJ2-7; there is no DNA to check the TCRdb D call of TRBD2. CDR3 size: 17 residues.

The genes are TRBV20-1 and TRBJ2-5; the D call of TRBD1 rests on TCRdb alone, since no DNA is present to check it. Germline CDR1 reads DFQATT; CDR2 reads SNEGSKA (reference sequence). This CDR3 is 16 amino acids long. The CDR3 loop is CSARASGTAVGETQYF.

This chain uses TRBV27 with TRBJ1-6. This CDR3 region has 13 residues. Germline V CDR1 and CDR2: MNHEY, SMNVEV (reference sequence). The CDR3 is CASSNSFNSPLHF.

CDR3 sequence reads: CASSRRDRVPEAFF. This chain joins TRBV6-1 and TRBJ1-1; without DNA, the TCRdb call of TRBD1 cannot be checked. CDR3 length equals 14 residues. Germline values: CDR1 MNHNS, CDR2 SASEGT.

The chain couples TRBV24-1 to TRBJ2-3; TCRdb outputs TRBD1, but without DNA this stays unchecked. The CDR3 is made up of 16 amino acids. Per germline, CDR1 KGHDR and CDR2 SFDVKD. The CDR3 here is CATSDSTGPHTDTQYF.

This chain joins TRBV11-2 and TRBJ2-1; the TCRdb call, TRBD2, lacks DNA for checking. CDR3 length: 14 residues. The germline CDR1 and CDR2 sequences are SGHAT and FQNNGV. The CDR3 sequence is CASSSLAGGQKQFF.

The chain joins TRBV6-5 to TRBJ2-3; TCRdb outputs TRBD1, but without DNA this stays unchecked. In germline, CDR1 is MNHEY, CDR2 SVGAGI. The length of the CDR3 is 16 residues. This chain's CDR3 is CASSYPPQRSEDTQYF.

This sequence joins TRBV20-1 and TRBJ2-7; TCRdb proposes TRBD1, but this gene call is untestable without DNA. CDR1 is DFQATT, CDR2 SNEGSKA, per germline (reference sequence). This CDR3 is 16 amino acids long. The CDR3 is CSARVQPTGIDYEQYF.

The chain carries TRBV3-1 and TRBJ2-1; TCRdb's assignment of TRBD1 cannot be checked, as there is no DNA. CDR1 is LGHDT, CDR2 YNNKEL, per germline (reference sequence). This CDR3 has 15 residues. The CDR3: CASSQGDRGSNEQFF.

The chain uses TRBV28 and TRBJ2-5. This CDR3 comprises 15 residues. Germline values: CDR1 MDHEN, CDR2 SYDVKM. CDR3 amino acids: CASSLFQDPSGTQYF. Supplemented by reference TRBV28 and TRBJ2-5, the full variable domain reads DVKVTQSSRYLVKRTGEKVFLECVQDMDHENMFWYRQDPGLGLRLIYFSYDVKMKEKGDIPEGYSVSREKKERFSLILESASTNQTSMYLCASSLFQDPSGTQYFGPGTRLLVL.